The 26 T cell receptor beta chains presented below share a single source sample, sequenced in a study of T cells in Graves' hyperthyroidism and ophthalmopathy. RNA transcripts were the template for amplifying TCR beta CDR3 regions. The study used the HTBI primer set for a first-round RT-PCR of the TCR CDR3. MiXCR, run by TCRdb on the multiplex PCR reads, gives a single entry per CDR3 protein. Of approximately 690,000 distinct CDR3 sequences detected, around 13% appear once; the ten largest clones hold approximately 12%. Material: blood. The receptors here all came from a woman aged 45-60 years with Graves' ophthalmopathy.

This clonotype was observed a handful of times. The CDR3 sequence: CAISGVGLKDYEQYF. CDR3 coding DNA: TGTGCCATCAGCGGGGTGGGGCTCAAGGACTACGAGCAGTACTTC. The V call is TRBV10-3, the J call TRBJ2-7; either TRBD1 or TRBD2 may supply D (5 bases each). Germline V lookup: CDR1 ENHRY, CDR2 SYGVKD. Trimming removed 6 bases at V and 3 bases at J, with 18 bases between. The CDR3 runs 15 residues.

To note about this clonotype: Relative to the germline gene, one junction end is altered; a read error may explain this. This chain links TRBV7-7 with TRBJ2-7; D is perhaps TRBD1 (5 bases). Germline V gene lookup returns CDR1 SSHAT and CDR2 FNYEAQ (reference sequence). This CDR3 region has 15 residues. The CDR3 protein is CASSLNAGPSYEQYF. The DNA of the CDR3 is TGTGCTAGCAGCTTAAACGCAGGGCCCTCCTACGAGCAGTACTTC.

In its sample, this clonotype was seen many times. The rearrangement uses TRBV3-1 and TRBJ1-5; D is perhaps TRBD1 (5 bases). Germline CDR1 is LGHDT and CDR2 is YNNKEL (reference sequence). This CDR3 is built from 14 residues. Trimming removed 8 bases at V and 5 bases at J, with 16 bases between. The CDR3 is CASGGDGGDQPQHF. The CDR3, as DNA: TGTGCCAGCGGGGGGGACGGCGGTGATCAGCCCCAGCATTTT.

This clonotype has just a few counts. The rearrangement links TRBV5-1 to TRBJ2-3, with D possibly TRBD2 on 6 matching bases. The V and J ends lost 0 bases and 2 bases respectively, with 10 bases between them. The CDR3 has 15 residues. From germline, CDR1 is SGHRS and CDR2 YFSETQ. CDR3 region: CASSLASGVTDTQYF. CDR3 nucleotide sequence: TGCGCCAGCAGCTTGGCCTCGGGGGTCACAGATACGCAGTATTTT.

This clonotype came up many times. The chain uses TRBV3-1 and TRBJ2-3, with 7 bases matching TRBD2. This CDR3 spans 15 amino acids. Germline V gives CDR1 LGHDT, CDR2 YNNKEL (reference sequence). V dropped 3 bases and J dropped 3; count of bases not matched to a gene: 6. The CDR3 DNA follows: TGTGCCAGCAGCCAGGAAGCGGGAAGGACAGATACGCAGTATTTT. Translation gives CASSQEAGRTDTQYF.

This clonotype was seen ten or more times. The chain recombines TRBV6-1 with TRBJ2-1, with 7 bases identical to TRBD1. V shed 6 bases, J shed 4 bases, and the junction held 3 bases outside the gene matches. This CDR3 contains 13 residues. Germline V gene lookup returns CDR1 MNHNS and CDR2 SASEGT. The DNA of the CDR3 is TGTGCCAGCAGAACGACAGGGTACAATGAGCAGTTCTTC. It translates to CASRTTGYNEQFF.

This clonotype has only a few counts. The chain combines TRBV3-1 with TRBJ2-5, with 10 bases fitting TRBD2. This CDR3 has 16 residues. Germline V gene data show CDR1 as LGHDT and CDR2 as YNNKEL (reference sequence). J was trimmed by 5 bases and V by 6 bases; bases with no gene match: 12. The CDR3 is CASSIWGLAGEETQYF. CDR3 nucleotide sequence: TGTGCCAGCAGTATATGGGGCCTAGCGGGAGAGGAGACCCAGTACTTC.

There are many counts of this clonotype. The V and J genes are TRBV7-2 and TRBJ2-1; 8 bases agree with TRBD1. This CDR3 spans 17 amino acids. V lost 5 bases to trimming and J lost 0 bases; unmatched junction nucleotides: 9. Germline CDR1 reads SGHTA; CDR2 reads FQGNSA. The CDR3 region is CASSPRGQESSYNEQFF. The CDR3 nucleotides read TGTGCCAGCAGCCCCCGGGGACAGGAGAGCTCCTACAATGAGCAGTTCTTC.

This clonotype has at least ten counts. The chain uses TRBV7-2 and TRBJ1-3, with D perhaps TRBD1 (5 bases). V shed 5 bases and J shed 1 base, with 9 bases lying between them. The CDR3 spans 14 residues. Germline values: CDR1 SGHTA, CDR2 FQGNSA. The DNA for the CDR3 is TGTGCCAGCAGCCCGGGGGGATCTGGAAACACCATATATTTT. Translated: CASSPGGSGNTIYF.

This clonotype was seen a few times. This rearrangement joins TRBV27 to TRBJ2-3; D remains ambiguous. Trimming removed 2 bases from V and 2 bases from J, with 5 bases in between. The length of the CDR3 is 13 residues. From germline, CDR1 is MNHEY and CDR2 SMNVEV (reference sequence). The CDR3 sequence: CASSLKLTDTQYF. The CDR3 region has the DNA TGTGCCAGCAGTTTAAAACTCACAGATACGCAGTATTTT.

This clonotype was detected ten times or more. The rearrangement links TRBV27 to TRBJ2-7, with D maybe TRBD2 (5 bases). Trimming stripped 0 bases from V and 1 base from J, with 16 bases between. Germline V gene lookup returns CDR1 MNHEY and CDR2 SMNVEV (reference sequence). The CDR3 has 17 amino acids. CDR3 DNA sequence: TGTGCCAGCAGTTTATCCCACCGGAGGACCTCATCCTACGAGCAGTACTTC. Protein: CASSLSHRRTSSYEQYF.

This clonotype occurred a few times. The chain combines TRBV11-2 with TRBJ1-4; D is uncertain. The CDR3 is 14 residues long. The V and J ends lost 5 bases and 6 bases respectively, with 13 bases between them. CDR1 and CDR2 (germline): SGHAT, FQNNGV. The CDR3 region is CASSPWTSYEKLFF. CDR3 coding DNA: TGTGCCAGCAGCCCCTGGACCTCCTATGAAAAACTGTTTTTT.

V usage is TRBV4-1 and J usage is TRBJ2-5; TRBD2 is a possible D gene (5 bases). The V end was cut by 0 bases, the J end by 11 bases, with 19 bases between. Germline lookup yields CDR1 MGHRA and CDR2 YSYEKL. The CDR3 is made up of 15 amino acids. The CDR3 is CASSQEEWPPGLQYF. DNA for the CDR3: TGCGCCAGCAGCCAAGAAGAGTGGCCCCCGGGATTACAGTACTTC.

In this sample, this clonotype turned up once. The chain employs TRBV11-2 and TRBJ1-2, with 7 bases that match TRBD1. The CDR3 totals 13 residues. Germline-derived CDR1 and CDR2 are SGHAT and FQNNGV. The ends lost 5 bases at V and 7 bases at J; junction bases unmatched: 7. The CDR3 protein is CASSSDRVSGYTF. CDR3 nucleotide sequence: TGTGCCAGCAGCAGTGACAGGGTTAGTGGCTACACCTTC.

This clonotype was seen repeatedly, ten times or more. V is TRBV6-2 or TRBV6-3 and J is TRBJ2-1; a weak D match, TRBD1 (5 bases). Germline assignment: CDR1 MNHEY and CDR2 SVGEGT. This CDR3 has 16 residues. Deletions cut 5 bases from V and 3 bases from J, with 17 bases between. CDR3 nucleotide sequence: TGTGCCAGCAGTGATCAGGGCCGCCTCGTCTACAATGAGCAGTTCTTC. Amino acid sequence: CASSDQGRLVYNEQFF.

In this sample, this clonotype turned up many times. This chain links TRBV2 with TRBJ2-3, with 9 bases that match TRBD2. V dropped 9 bases and J dropped 4; count of bases not matched to a gene: 11. This CDR3 comprises 15 residues. Germline assignment: CDR1 SNHLY and CDR2 FYNNEI. CDR3 coding DNA: TGTGCCAGTACCGGCGGGGTAGCGGGAGCAGATACGCAGTATTTT. Encoded protein: CASTGGVAGADTQYF.

There are a few counts of this clonotype. The chain carries TRBV13 and TRBJ2-7; D is uncertain. The CDR3 is 14 amino acids. With 0 bases removed from V and 3 bases from J, the gap between germline ends came to 9 bases. In germline, CDR1 is PRHDT, CDR2 FYEKMQ (reference sequence). In nucleotides, the CDR3 is TGTGCCAGCAGCTTAGGAGGGTTTATCTACGAGCAGTACTTC. Amino acid sequence: CASSLGGFIYEQYF.

The V and J genes are TRBV20-1 and TRBJ1-2; D is undetermined. CDR1 is DFQATT and CDR2 is SNEGSKA in the germline V gene (reference sequence). V dropped 3 bases and J dropped 5 bases, with 16 bases sitting between them. The CDR3 contains 14 residues. CDR3 bases: TGCAGTGCTAGGGACGCGTCCACCATTTATGGCTACACCTTC. It encodes CSARDASTIYGYTF.

This clonotype was recorded at least ten times. The chain recombines TRBV7-2 with TRBJ1-5, with D unclear. The ends were cut back, 1 base at V and 8 bases at J, with 12 bases in the middle. The CDR3 is made up of 14 amino acids. Germline CDR1 is SGHTA and CDR2 is FQGNSA. This CDR3 is CASSLVRGHEPQHF. For the CDR3, the DNA is TGTGCCAGCAGCTTAGTTCGAGGTCACGAGCCCCAGCATTTT. Supplemented by reference TRBV7-2 and TRBJ1-5, the full variable domain reads GAGVSQSPSNKVTEKGKDVELRCDPISGHTALYWYRQSLGQGLEFLIYFQGNSAPDKSGLPSDRFSAERTGGSVSTLTIQRTQQEDSAVYLCASSLVRGHEPQHFGDGTRLSIL.

This clonotype was found a few times. The junction departs from the called germline gene at one end, perhaps through a read error. The chain uses TRBV7-2 and TRBJ1-3; D not resolved. The CDR3 has 16 amino acids. Germline CDR1 SGHTA, CDR2 FQGNSA. As DNA, the CDR3 is TGTGCCAACAGCTTAGAGATGGTAGGCTCTGGAAACACCATATATTTT. Its translation: CANSLEMVGSGNTIYF.

A remark on this clonotype: This clone may be a read error of a much larger clone one base away. The chain has TRBV27 and TRBJ2-4, with D unresolved. The CDR3 spans 15 residues. The germline CDR1 and CDR2 sequences are MNHEY and SMNVEV (reference sequence). Trimming stripped 4 bases from V and 0 bases from J, with 10 bases between. In DNA form, the CDR3 reads TGTGCCAGCAGTTATCCCGGGTCAGCCAAAAACATTCAGTACTTC. Its protein product is CASSYPGSAKNIQYF.

This clonotype appeared many times. The J gene is TRBJ2-6, the V gene TRBV2, with 7 bases lining up with TRBD1. CDR1 is SNHLY, CDR2 FYNNEI, per germline. The trim removed 6 bases at V and 0 bases at J, leaving 8 bases unmatched. This CDR3 spans 17 amino acids. The CDR3 region has the DNA TGTGCCAGCAGAGCTTGGGACAGAAGCTCTGGGGCCAACGTCCTGACTTTC. The encoded protein is CASRAWDRSSGANVLTF. The variable domain in full, with the rest retrieved from reference TRBV2 and TRBJ2-6, is EPEVTQTPSHQVTQMGQEVILRCVPISNHLYFYWYRQILGQKVEFLVSFYNNEISEKSEIFDDQFSVERPDGSNFTLKIRSTKLEDSAMYFCASRAWDRSSGANVLTFGAGSRLTVL.

This clonotype was detected a few times. The chain carries TRBV7-3 and TRBJ2-2; D possibly corresponds to TRBD2 (5 bases). Per the germline V gene, CDR1 is SGHTA and CDR2 is FQGTGA. The CDR3 runs to 15 residues. Trimming removed 5 bases from V and 4 bases from J, with 14 bases in between. CDR3 sequence reads: CASSPGTKFTGELFF. As DNA, the CDR3 is TGTGCCAGCAGCCCGGGAACCAAATTCACCGGGGAGCTGTTTTTT. Full variable domain (outside the CDR3, taken from reference TRBV7-3 and TRBJ2-2): GAGVSQTPSNKVTEKGKYVELRCDPISGHTALYWYRQSLGQGPEFLIYFQGTGAADDSGLPNDRFFAVRPEGSVSTLKIQRTERGDSAVYLCASSPGTKFTGELFFGEGSRLTVL.

This rearrangement joins TRBV27 to TRBJ2-4, with D perhaps matching TRBD2 (6 bases). Trimming took off 5 bases at V and 1 base at J, with 9 bases between the two ends. In germline, CDR1 is MNHEY, CDR2 SMNVEV (reference sequence). This CDR3 contains 14 residues. CDR3 nucleotide sequence: TGTGCCAGCAGTCTTGGGAGGGCCAAAAACATTCAGTACTTC. It translates to CASSLGRAKNIQYF.

The rearrangement uses TRBV9 and TRBJ2-1, with a tentative D call TRBD1 (5 bases). CDR1 is SGDLS and CDR2 is YYNGEE in the germline V gene. With 0 bases removed from V and 1 base from J, the gap between germline ends came to 8 bases. The CDR3 length is 15 residues. CDR3 DNA sequence: TGTGCCAGCAGCGTAGCCCCAGGGTCCTACAATGAGCAGTTCTTC. It is translated as CASSVAPGSYNEQFF.

This clonotype was seen at least ten times. V usage is TRBV7-9 and J usage is TRBJ2-3; TRBD1 aligns across 7 bases. Germline V CDR1 and CDR2: SEHNR, FQNEAQ (reference sequence). V lost 5 bases to trimming and J lost 0 bases; unmatched junction nucleotides: 8. The CDR3 runs 16 residues. The CDR3 DNA is TGTGCCAGCAGCAGGGGAGACAGGGATAGCACAGATACGCAGTATTTT. It yields the protein CASSRGDRDSTDTQYF.